This T cell receptor beta chain was recovered during a study of T cell clonotyping in hematopoietic cell transplantation. General study findings and limits: Cells were unsorted, so CD4 and CD8 contributions were not separated. Higher Inverse Simpson Index values in graft donor and pretransplant recipient predicted broader posttransplant TCR diversity. At the given depth, recipient repertoires were over 97% de novo clonotypes. Pathologically expanded recipient clonotypes increased progressively from day 30 to day 180 as diversity fell.

Details on this clone: The antigen is unknown.

The protocol was immunoSEQ multiplex PCR, while the TCRdb copy is restricted to in-frame clones and leaves out a portion. The profile shows about 27,000 clones, approximately 96% of them singletons. Looked up from germline, CDR1 is DFQATT and CDR2 is SNEGSKA (reference sequence). V was shortened by 6 bases and J by 3 bases, with 5 bases between the two germline ends. CDR3 length equals 11 residues. The sample comprised peripheral blood mononuclear cells. The V gene is TRBV20-1, the J gene TRBJ1-4; no firm D call. This clonotype was sampled from a man aged 50 to 59 in good health. Some clones in this sample may be carry-over from other donors' samples. CDR3 sequence reads: CSAPSNEKLFF. CDR3 sequence (DNA): TGCAGTGCCCCCTCTAATGAAAAACTGTTTTTT.